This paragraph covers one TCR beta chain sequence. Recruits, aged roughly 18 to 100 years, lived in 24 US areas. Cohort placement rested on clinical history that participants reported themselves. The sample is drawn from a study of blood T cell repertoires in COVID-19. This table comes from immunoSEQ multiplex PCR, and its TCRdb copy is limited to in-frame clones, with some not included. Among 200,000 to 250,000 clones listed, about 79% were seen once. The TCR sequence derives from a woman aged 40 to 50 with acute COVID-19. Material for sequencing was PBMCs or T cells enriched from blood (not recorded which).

The CDR3 coding sequence is TGTGCCAGCAGCCGGGAGGGTGAGCAGTTCTTC. This translates into CASSREGEQFF. The rearrangement uses TRBV14 and TRBJ2-1; 7 nucleotides match TRBD2. V trimming: 4 bases; J trimming: 9 bases; junction bases outside the gene matches: 0. The CDR3 is 11 residues long. Germline CDR1 is SGHDN and CDR2 is FVKESK.